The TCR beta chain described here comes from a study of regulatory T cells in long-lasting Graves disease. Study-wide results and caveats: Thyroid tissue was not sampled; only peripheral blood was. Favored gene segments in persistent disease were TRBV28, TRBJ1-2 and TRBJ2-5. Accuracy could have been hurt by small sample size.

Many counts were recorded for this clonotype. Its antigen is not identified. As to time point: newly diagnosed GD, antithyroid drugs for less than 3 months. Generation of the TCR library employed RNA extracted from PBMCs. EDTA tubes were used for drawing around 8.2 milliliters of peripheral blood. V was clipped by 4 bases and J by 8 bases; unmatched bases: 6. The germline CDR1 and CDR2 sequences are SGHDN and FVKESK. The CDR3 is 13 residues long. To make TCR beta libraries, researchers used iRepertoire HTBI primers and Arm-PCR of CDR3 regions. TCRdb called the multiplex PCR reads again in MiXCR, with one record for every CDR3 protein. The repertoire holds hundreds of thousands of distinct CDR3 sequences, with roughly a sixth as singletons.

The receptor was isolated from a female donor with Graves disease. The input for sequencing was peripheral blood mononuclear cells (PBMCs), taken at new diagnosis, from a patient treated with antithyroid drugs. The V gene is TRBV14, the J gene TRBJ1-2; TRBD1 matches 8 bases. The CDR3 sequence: CASSPRQGHGYTF. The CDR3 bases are TGTGCCAGCAGCCCCAGACAGGGGCACGGCTACACCTTC.